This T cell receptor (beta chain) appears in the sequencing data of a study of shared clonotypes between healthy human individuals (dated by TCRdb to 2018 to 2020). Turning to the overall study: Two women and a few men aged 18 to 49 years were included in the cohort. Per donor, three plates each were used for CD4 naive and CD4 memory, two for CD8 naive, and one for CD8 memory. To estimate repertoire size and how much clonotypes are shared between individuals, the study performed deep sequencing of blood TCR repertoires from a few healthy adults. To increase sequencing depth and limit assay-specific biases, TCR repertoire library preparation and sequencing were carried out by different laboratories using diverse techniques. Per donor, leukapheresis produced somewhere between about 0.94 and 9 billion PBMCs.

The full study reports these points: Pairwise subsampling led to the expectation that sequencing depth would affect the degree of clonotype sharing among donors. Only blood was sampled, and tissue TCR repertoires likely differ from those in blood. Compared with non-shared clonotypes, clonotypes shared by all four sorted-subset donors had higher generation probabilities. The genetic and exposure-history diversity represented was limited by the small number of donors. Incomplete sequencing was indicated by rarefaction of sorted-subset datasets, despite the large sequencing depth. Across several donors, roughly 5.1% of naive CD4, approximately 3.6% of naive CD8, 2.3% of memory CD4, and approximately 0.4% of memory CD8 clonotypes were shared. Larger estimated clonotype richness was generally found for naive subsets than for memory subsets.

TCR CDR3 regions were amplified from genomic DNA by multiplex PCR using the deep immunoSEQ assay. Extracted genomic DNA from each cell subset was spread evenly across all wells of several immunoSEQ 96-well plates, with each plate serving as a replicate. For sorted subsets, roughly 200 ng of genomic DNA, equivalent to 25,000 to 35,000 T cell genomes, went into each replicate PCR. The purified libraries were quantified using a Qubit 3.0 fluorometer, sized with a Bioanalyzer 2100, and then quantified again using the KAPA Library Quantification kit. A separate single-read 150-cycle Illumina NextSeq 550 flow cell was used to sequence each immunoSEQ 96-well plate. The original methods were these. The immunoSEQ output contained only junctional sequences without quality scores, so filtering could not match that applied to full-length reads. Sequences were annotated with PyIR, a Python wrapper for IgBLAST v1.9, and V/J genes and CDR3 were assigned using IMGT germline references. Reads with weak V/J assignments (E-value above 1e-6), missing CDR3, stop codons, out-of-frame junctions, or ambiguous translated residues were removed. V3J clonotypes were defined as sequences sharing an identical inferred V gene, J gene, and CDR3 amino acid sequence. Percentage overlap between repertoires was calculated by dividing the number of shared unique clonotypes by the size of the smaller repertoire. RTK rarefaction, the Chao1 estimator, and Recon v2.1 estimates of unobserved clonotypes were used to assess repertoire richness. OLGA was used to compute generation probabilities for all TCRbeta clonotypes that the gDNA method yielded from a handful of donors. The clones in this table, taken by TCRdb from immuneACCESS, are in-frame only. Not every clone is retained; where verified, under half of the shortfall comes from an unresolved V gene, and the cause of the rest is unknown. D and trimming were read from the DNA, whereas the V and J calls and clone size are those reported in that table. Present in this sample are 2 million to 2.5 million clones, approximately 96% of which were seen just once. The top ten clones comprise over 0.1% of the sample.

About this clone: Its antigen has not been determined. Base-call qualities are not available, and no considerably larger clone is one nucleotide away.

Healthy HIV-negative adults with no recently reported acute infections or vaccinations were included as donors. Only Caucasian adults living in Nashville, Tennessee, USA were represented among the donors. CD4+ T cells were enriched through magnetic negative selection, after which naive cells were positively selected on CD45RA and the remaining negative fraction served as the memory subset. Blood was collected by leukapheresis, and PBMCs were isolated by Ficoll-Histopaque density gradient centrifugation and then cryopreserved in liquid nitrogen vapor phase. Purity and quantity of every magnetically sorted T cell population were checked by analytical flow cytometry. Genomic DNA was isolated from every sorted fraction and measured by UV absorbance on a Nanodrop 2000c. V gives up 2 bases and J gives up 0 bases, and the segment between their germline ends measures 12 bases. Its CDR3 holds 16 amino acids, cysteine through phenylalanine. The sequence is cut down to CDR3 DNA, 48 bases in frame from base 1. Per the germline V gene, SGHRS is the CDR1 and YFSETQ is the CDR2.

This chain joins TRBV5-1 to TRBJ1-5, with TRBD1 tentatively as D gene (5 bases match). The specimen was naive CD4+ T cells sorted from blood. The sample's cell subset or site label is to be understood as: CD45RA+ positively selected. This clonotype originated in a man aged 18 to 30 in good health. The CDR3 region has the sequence CASSFGHTNSNQPQHF. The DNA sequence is TGCGCCAGCAGCTTCGGACACACAAATAGCAATCAGCCCCAGCATTTT.